This TCR beta chain was obtained from a study of T-cell memory formation after mild COVID-19. This clonotype occurred a few times. The junction departs from the called germline gene at one end, perhaps through a read error. Germline lookup yields CDR1 SEHNR and CDR2 FQNEAQ (reference sequence). This CDR3 comprises 16 residues. MiXCR, applied by TCRdb to the 5' RACE reads, yields one record per CDR3 protein. Of roughly 550,000 distinct CDR3 sequences in the sample, roughly 20% are singletons; the top ten hold 9.5% to 15%. Specimen: PBMCs or a T cell subset sorted from them (not recorded which). The TCR comes from an adult woman who had mild COVID-19 (a few samples of this study predate the infection). Cell type and time point are not known. The genes are TRBV7-9 and TRBJ2-3, with D tentatively TRBD2 (5 bases). The CDR3 DNA reads TGTGCCAGCAGCTCCTTGGACTCAGCCCTCACATATACGCAGTATTTT. Translation: CASSSLDSALTYTQYF.